Given below is one T cell receptor (beta chain) in context. These data originate in a study of vaccination and CD4 T cells after COVID-19. The overall study: The convalescents included six males and four females, and among them two were Hispanic while seven were Caucasian. Convalescent patients gave post-COVID blood a median approximately 100 days post-diagnosis, range 35 to 161.

Germline CDR1 LNHNV, CDR2 YYDKDF (reference sequence). V lost 3 bases, J lost 6 bases, and 15 bases lay in between. There are 15 residues in the CDR3. Using its own MiXCR run on the PCR reads, TCRdb lists one record per CDR3 protein. The sample includes some 20,000 distinct CDR3 sequences, over 45% seen only once; the top ten take more than 0.95%. The TCR comes from a human donor who had recovered from COVID-19. V usage is TRBV15 and J usage is TRBJ1-5; D perhaps matches TRBD1 (5 bases). The input for sequencing was CD4+ T cells from blood, taken after SARS-CoV-2 vaccination. CDR3 residues: CATSRGQGEGQPQHF. CDR3 DNA: TGTGCCACCAGCAGGGGGCAGGGAGAAGGTCAGCCCCAGCATTTT.